This TCR beta chain was recovered during a study of CD8 T cells in ankylosing spondylitis. Overall study results and limits: Made up of several highly homologous variants, a TCR beta motif appeared characteristic of ankylosing spondylitis blood.

The J segment lost 5 bases and the V segment lost 9 bases, leaving 6 bases of the junction unmatched. This CDR3 is 13 amino acids long. Germline V CDR1 and CDR2: MNHEY, SMNVEV (reference sequence). With molecular barcodes, quantitative 5'-RACE was used to make the TCR beta libraries. Via MiXCR, TCRdb re-called the 5' RACE reads, giving one row per CDR3 protein. The sample has 100,000 to 150,000 distinct CDR3 sequences, over 15% seen once. Note on this clonotype: Its target is unknown.

The TCR comes from a male donor with ankylosing spondylitis. The specimen sequenced was blood, either unsorted or a sorted T cell fraction (not recorded which). The chain joins TRBV27 to TRBJ2-1; 8 bases map to TRBD2. The CDR3 DNA reads as TGTGCCAGTTTAGCGGGACGGAACAATGAGCAGTTCTTC. Encoded protein: CASLAGRNNEQFF.